The rows below give T cell receptor beta chains drawn from one sample of a study of blood T cell repertoires in COVID-19. Sequencing used immunoSEQ multiplex PCR; TCRdb keeps in-frame clones, though not all of them. Seen here are 350,000 to 400,000 clones, approximately 90% observed once, and the top ten hold roughly 1.2%. Sequenced sample: PBMCs or T cells enriched from blood (not recorded which). All receptors derive from a young woman who had recovered from COVID-19. CDR3s include the opening cysteine and the closing phenylalanine or tryptophan. The order of the fields is V gene, CDR3 length, J gene, D gene, clone size, CDR3 protein, CDR3 DNA. A D gene is named only where the DNA matches it firmly. A row's size may be missing; if present it is once, few, many or a size class.

V gene: TRBV5-4; CDR3 length: 15; J gene: TRBJ1-4; D gene: TRBD1; clone size: once; CDR3 protein: CASSLIGQGNEKLFF; CDR3 DNA: TGTGCCAGCAGCCTGATAGGACAGGGTAACGAAAAACTGTTTTTT
V gene: TRBV3-1/TRBV3-2; CDR3 length: 14; J gene: TRBJ2-1; D gene: TRBD1; clone size: -; CDR3 protein: CASSQGDREHEQFF; CDR3 DNA: TGTGCCAGCAGCCAAGGGGACAGGGAACATGAGCAGTTCTTC
V gene: TRBV5-1; CDR3 length: 11; J gene: TRBJ1-1; D gene: -; clone size: -; CDR3 protein: CASLKGTEAFF; CDR3 DNA: TGCGCCAGCCTCAAGGGGACTGAAGCTTTCTTT
V gene: TRBV5-4; CDR3 length: 14; J gene: TRBJ1-1; D gene: -; clone size: -; CDR3 protein: CASSPGFVNTEAFF; CDR3 DNA: TGTGCCAGCAGCCCCGGGTTTGTGAACACTGAAGCTTTCTTT
V gene: TRBV30; CDR3 length: 14; J gene: TRBJ1-5; D gene: TRBD1; clone size: -; CDR3 protein: CAWSVTGSDQPQHF; CDR3 DNA: TGTGCCTGGAGTGTGACAGGGTCGGATCAGCCCCAGCATTTT
V gene: TRBV7-6; CDR3 length: 12; J gene: TRBJ2-1; D gene: TRBD2; clone size: -; CDR3 protein: CASSPAGDEQFF; CDR3 DNA: TGTGCCAGCAGTCCAGCGGGGGATGAGCAGTTCTTC
V gene: TRBV19; CDR3 length: 13; J gene: TRBJ2-5; D gene: TRBD1; clone size: -; CDR3 protein: CASSLNRGETQYF; CDR3 DNA: TGTGCCAGTAGTCTAAACAGGGGTGAGACCCAGTACTTC
V gene: TRBV19; CDR3 length: 13; J gene: TRBJ1-5; D gene: -; clone size: -; CDR3 protein: CASSIANNQPQHF; CDR3 DNA: TGTGCCAGTAGTATAGCAAACAATCAGCCCCAGCATTTT
V gene: TRBV27; CDR3 length: 17; J gene: TRBJ2-2; D gene: TRBD2; clone size: -; CDR3 protein: CASSPTSGGAVTGELFF; CDR3 DNA: TGTGCCAGCAGCCCTACTAGCGGGGGGGCCGTCACCGGGGAGCTGTTTTTT
V gene: TRBV5-1; CDR3 length: 17; J gene: TRBJ2-4; D gene: TRBD2; clone size: once; CDR3 protein: CASSLAPRGKAKNIQYF; CDR3 DNA: TGCGCCAGCAGCTTGGCCCCGCGGGGGAAAGCCAAAAACATTCAGTACTTC
V gene: TRBV3-1/TRBV3-2; CDR3 length: 18; J gene: TRBJ2-1; D gene: TRBD2; clone size: -; CDR3 protein: CASSPRSGAGGFYNEQFF; CDR3 DNA: TGTGCCAGCAGCCCCCGCTCGGGAGCGGGGGGGTTTTACAATGAGCAGTTCTTC
V gene: TRBV5-8; CDR3 length: 16; J gene: TRBJ2-4; D gene: TRBD1; clone size: -; CDR3 protein: CASSPHADRAKNIQYF; CDR3 DNA: TGTGCCAGCAGCCCTCACGCGGACAGGGCCAAAAACATTCAGTACTTC
V gene: TRBV5-8; CDR3 length: 14; J gene: TRBJ2-7; D gene: TRBD1; clone size: -; CDR3 protein: CASSVTGQSYEQYF; CDR3 DNA: TGTGCCAGCAGCGTAACGGGACAGAGCTACGAGCAGTACTTC
V gene: TRBV5-3; CDR3 length: 16; J gene: TRBJ2-5; D gene: TRBD2; clone size: -; CDR3 protein: CARSLSSGGEKETQYF; CDR3 DNA: TGTGCCAGAAGCTTATCTAGCGGGGGGGAGAAAGAGACCCAGTACTTC
V gene: TRBV29-1; CDR3 length: 14; J gene: TRBJ1-1; D gene: -; clone size: once; CDR3 protein: CSGRSRGESTEAFF; CDR3 DNA: TGCAGCGGCCGGAGCAGGGGAGAGAGCACTGAAGCTTTCTTT
V gene: TRBV5-4; CDR3 length: 16; J gene: TRBJ1-6; D gene: TRBD1; clone size: -; CDR3 protein: CASSLYDRGPNSPLHF; CDR3 DNA: TGTGCCAGCAGCCTATACGACAGGGGGCCTAATTCACCCCTCCACTTT
V gene: TRBV27; CDR3 length: 13; J gene: TRBJ1-1; D gene: -; clone size: once; CDR3 protein: CASSLRVLAEAFF; CDR3 DNA: TGTGCCAGCAGTTTACGGGTATTGGCTGAAGCTTTCTTT
V gene: TRBV6-5; CDR3 length: 16; J gene: TRBJ1-2; D gene: -; clone size: -; CDR3 protein: CASSYSKGRDYYGYTF; CDR3 DNA: TGTGCCAGCAGTTACTCGAAAGGGCGGGATTACTATGGCTACACCTTC
V gene: TRBV2; CDR3 length: 12; J gene: TRBJ1-1; D gene: -; clone size: -; CDR3 protein: CASSAGGAEAFF; CDR3 DNA: TGTGCCAGCAGCGCGGGGGGCGCTGAAGCTTTCTTT
V gene: TRBV6-6; CDR3 length: 12; J gene: TRBJ1-5; D gene: -; clone size: -; CDR3 protein: CASSYSEQPQHF; CDR3 DNA: TGTGCCAGCAGTTACTCGGAGCAGCCCCAGCATTTT
V gene: TRBV28; CDR3 length: 14; J gene: TRBJ2-1; D gene: TRBD1; clone size: -; CDR3 protein: CASSGGGQGDEQFF; CDR3 DNA: TGTGCCAGCAGCGGAGGTGGACAGGGAGATGAGCAGTTCTTC
V gene: TRBV7-6; CDR3 length: 13; J gene: TRBJ2-7; D gene: -; clone size: once; CDR3 protein: CASSHRGDGEQYF; CDR3 DNA: TGTGCCAGCAGTCATAGAGGAGACGGTGAGCAGTACTTC
V gene: TRBV10-3; CDR3 length: 13; J gene: TRBJ2-2; D gene: -; clone size: -; CDR3 protein: CALEKGDTGELFF; CDR3 DNA: TGTGCCCTCGAGAAGGGGGACACCGGGGAGCTGTTTTTT
V gene: TRBV7-9; CDR3 length: 14; J gene: TRBJ2-1; D gene: -; clone size: once; CDR3 protein: CASSPKGVGDEQFF; CDR3 DNA: TGTGCCAGCAGCCCTAAAGGGGTTGGGGATGAGCAGTTCTTC
V gene: TRBV5-1; CDR3 length: 16; J gene: TRBJ2-3; D gene: TRBD1; clone size: -; CDR3 protein: CASSLYKGQGTDTQYF; CDR3 DNA: TGCGCCAGCAGTCTTTATAAGGGACAGGGAACAGATACGCAGTATTTT
V gene: TRBV7-8; CDR3 length: 16; J gene: TRBJ2-3; D gene: -; clone size: -; CDR3 protein: CASSLEGDYRTDTQYF; CDR3 DNA: TGTGCCAGCAGCTTAGAGGGGGACTATCGCACAGATACGCAGTATTTT
V gene: TRBV11-2; CDR3 length: 16; J gene: TRBJ2-5; D gene: TRBD2; clone size: -; CDR3 protein: CASSLRLAGGQETQYF; CDR3 DNA: TGTGCCAGCAGCCTCCGGCTAGCGGGGGGCCAAGAGACCCAGTACTTC
V gene: TRBV9; CDR3 length: 15; J gene: TRBJ2-5; D gene: -; clone size: -; CDR3 protein: CASSVERSRQETQYF; CDR3 DNA: TGTGCCAGCAGCGTAGAGAGGAGCCGTCAAGAGACCCAGTACTTC
V gene: TRBV6-2/TRBV6-3; CDR3 length: 19; J gene: TRBJ1-5; D gene: TRBD1; clone size: -; CDR3 protein: CASSYNSDREVYSNQPQHF; CDR3 DNA: TGTGCCAGCAGCTATAATTCGGACAGGGAGGTTTATAGCAATCAGCCCCAGCATTTT
V gene: TRBV7-6; CDR3 length: 14; J gene: TRBJ2-5; D gene: -; clone size: once; CDR3 protein: CASSGGRGRETQYF; CDR3 DNA: TGTGCCAGCAGCGGAGGCAGGGGTCGGGAGACCCAGTACTTC
V gene: TRBV29-1; CDR3 length: 14; J gene: TRBJ1-2; D gene: TRBD1; clone size: -; CDR3 protein: CSVEEGGGYYGYTF; CDR3 DNA: TGCAGCGTTGAGGAAGGGGGCGGGTACTATGGCTACACCTTC
V gene: TRBV3-1/TRBV3-2; CDR3 length: 15; J gene: TRBJ2-1; D gene: -; clone size: -; CDR3 protein: CASSLDGSSYNEQFF; CDR3 DNA: TGTGCCAGCAGCCTAGACGGGAGCTCCTACAATGAGCAGTTCTTC
V gene: TRBV19; CDR3 length: 13; J gene: TRBJ2-7; D gene: -; clone size: -; CDR3 protein: CATRGRGAYEQYF; CDR3 DNA: TGTGCCACGCGGGGAAGGGGAGCCTACGAGCAGTACTTC
V gene: TRBV28; CDR3 length: 15; J gene: TRBJ2-1; D gene: -; clone size: -; CDR3 protein: CASRDGPSSYNEQFF; CDR3 DNA: TGTGCCAGCAGGGATGGGCCCAGCTCCTACAATGAGCAGTTCTTC
V gene: TRBV14; CDR3 length: 14; J gene: TRBJ1-2; D gene: -; clone size: -; CDR3 protein: CASSQLQGGYGYTF; CDR3 DNA: TGTGCCAGCAGCCAATTACAGGGCGGCTATGGCTACACCTTC
V gene: TRBV18; CDR3 length: 14; J gene: TRBJ2-7; D gene: TRBD1; clone size: -; CDR3 protein: CASSPDRGPYEQYF; CDR3 DNA: TGTGCCAGCTCACCGGACAGGGGGCCCTACGAGCAGTACTTC
V gene: TRBV5-1; CDR3 length: 14; J gene: TRBJ2-5; D gene: -; clone size: -; CDR3 protein: CASSLGSGQETQYF; CDR3 DNA: TGCGCCAGCAGCTTGGGTAGCGGCCAAGAGACCCAGTACTTC
V gene: TRBV28; CDR3 length: 17; J gene: TRBJ1-1; D gene: TRBD1; clone size: -; CDR3 protein: CASSLSTSPGQVRGAFF; CDR3 DNA: TGTGCCAGCAGTTTATCGACTTCCCCGGGACAGGTCAGGGGAGCTTTCTTT
V gene: TRBV6-5; CDR3 length: 13; J gene: TRBJ1-6; D gene: -; clone size: -; CDR3 protein: CASSFGGPAPLHF; CDR3 DNA: TGTGCCAGCAGTTTTGGAGGGCCAGCACCCCTCCACTTT
V gene: TRBV28; CDR3 length: 14; J gene: TRBJ2-7; D gene: -; clone size: -; CDR3 protein: CASSPGTGGGEQYF; CDR3 DNA: TGTGCCAGCAGTCCCGGGACCGGGGGTGGCGAGCAGTACTTC
V gene: TRBV5-4; CDR3 length: 15; J gene: TRBJ1-1; D gene: -; clone size: -; CDR3 protein: CASSRFRGVGTEAFF; CDR3 DNA: TGTGCCAGCAGCCGATTTCGGGGGGTCGGCACTGAAGCTTTCTTT
V gene: TRBV7-9; CDR3 length: 18; J gene: TRBJ1-3; D gene: TRBD1; clone size: once; CDR3 protein: CASSLYFRTRTGGNTIYF; CDR3 DNA: TGTGCCAGCAGCTTATATTTTAGAACTCGGACAGGGGGAAACACCATATATTTT
V gene: TRBV30; CDR3 length: 15; J gene: TRBJ2-1; D gene: -; clone size: -; CDR3 protein: CAWRSSGLGYNEQFF; CDR3 DNA: TGTGCCTGGAGATCCAGCGGCCTCGGCTACAATGAGCAGTTCTTC
V gene: TRBV3-1/TRBV3-2; CDR3 length: 14; J gene: TRBJ2-7; D gene: -; clone size: -; CDR3 protein: CASSQDPGSYEQYF; CDR3 DNA: TGTGCCAGCAGCCAAGATCCGGGGTCCTACGAGCAGTACTTC
V gene: TRBV6-1; CDR3 length: 14; J gene: TRBJ1-2; D gene: -; clone size: -; CDR3 protein: CASSEAGRVGGYTF; CDR3 DNA: TGTGCCAGCAGTGAAGCTGGCAGGGTCGGTGGCTACACCTTC
V gene: TRBV10-3; CDR3 length: 17; J gene: TRBJ1-2; D gene: TRBD1; clone size: few; CDR3 protein: CAITPSSGLTGEYGYTF; CDR3 DNA: TGTGCCATAACACCCTCCTCGGGCTTGACAGGGGAATATGGCTACACCTTC
V gene: TRBV9; CDR3 length: 15; J gene: TRBJ2-3; D gene: TRBD2; clone size: -; CDR3 protein: CASSGQRGDTDTQYF; CDR3 DNA: TGTGCCAGCAGTGGCCAGCGGGGGGACACAGATACGCAGTATTTT
V gene: TRBV5-5; CDR3 length: 13; J gene: TRBJ1-1; D gene: -; clone size: -; CDR3 protein: CASSLAISAGMVF; CDR3 DNA: TGTGCCAGCAGCTTGGCTATTTCTGCGGGTATGGTCTTT
V gene: TRBV4-3; CDR3 length: 15; J gene: TRBJ1-1; D gene: -; clone size: few; CDR3 protein: CASSHQQGKDTEAFF; CDR3 DNA: TGCGCCAGCAGCCACCAACAGGGAAAGGACACTGAAGCTTTCTTT
V gene: TRBV9; CDR3 length: 14; J gene: TRBJ1-1; D gene: -; clone size: -; CDR3 protein: CASSPRGEWTEAFF; CDR3 DNA: TGTGCCAGCAGCCCGAGAGGCGAGTGGACTGAAGCTTTCTTT
V gene: TRBV27; CDR3 length: 13; J gene: TRBJ1-2; D gene: TRBD1; clone size: -; CDR3 protein: CASSFNRGHGYTF; CDR3 DNA: TGTGCCAGCAGTTTTAACAGGGGGCATGGCTACACCTTC
V gene: TRBV5-4; CDR3 length: 15; J gene: TRBJ1-2; D gene: -; clone size: -; CDR3 protein: CASSLALSRVDGYTF; CDR3 DNA: TGTGCCAGCAGCTTGGCCCTTTCCAGGGTCGATGGCTACACCTTC
V gene: TRBV7-2; CDR3 length: 14; J gene: TRBJ2-5; D gene: TRBD2; clone size: -; CDR3 protein: CASSQLAAWETQYF; CDR3 DNA: TGTGCCAGCAGCCAACTAGCGGCCTGGGAGACCCAGTACTTC